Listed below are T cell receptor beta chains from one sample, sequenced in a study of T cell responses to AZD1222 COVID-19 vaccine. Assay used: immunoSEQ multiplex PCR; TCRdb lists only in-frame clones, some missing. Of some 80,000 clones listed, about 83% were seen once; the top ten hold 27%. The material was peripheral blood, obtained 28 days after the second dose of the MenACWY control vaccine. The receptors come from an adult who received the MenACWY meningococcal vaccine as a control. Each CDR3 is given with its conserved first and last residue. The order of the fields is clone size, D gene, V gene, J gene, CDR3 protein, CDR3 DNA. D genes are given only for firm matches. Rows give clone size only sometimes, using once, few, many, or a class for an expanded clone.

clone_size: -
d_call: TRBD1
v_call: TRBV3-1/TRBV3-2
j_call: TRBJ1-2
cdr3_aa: CASSPGQGIYGYTF
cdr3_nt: TGTGCCAGCAGCCCGGGACAGGGGATCTATGGCTACACCTTC

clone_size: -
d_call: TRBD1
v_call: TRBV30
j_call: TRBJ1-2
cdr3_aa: CAWSVQGSAGYTF
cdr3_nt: TGTGCCTGGAGTGTACAGGGGTCGGCTGGCTACACCTTC

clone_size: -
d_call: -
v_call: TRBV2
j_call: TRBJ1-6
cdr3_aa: CASIRDLNSPLHF
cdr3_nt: TGTGCCAGCATCAGGGACCTTAATTCACCCCTCCACTTT

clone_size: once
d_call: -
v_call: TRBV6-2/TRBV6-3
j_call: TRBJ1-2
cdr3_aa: CASSGDGFRGYTF
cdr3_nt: TGTGCCAGCAGCGGGGACGGTTTTCGTGGCTACACCTTC

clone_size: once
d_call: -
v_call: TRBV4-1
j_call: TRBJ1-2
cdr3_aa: CASSPGTFYGYTF
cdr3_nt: TGCGCCAGCAGCCCCGGGACTTTCTATGGCTACACCTTC

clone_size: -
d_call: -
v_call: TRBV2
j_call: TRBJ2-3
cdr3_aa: CASSEKRGAPPGDTQYF
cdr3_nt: TGTGCCAGCAGCGAAAAGAGAGGGGCGCCGCCAGGAGATACGCAGTATTTT

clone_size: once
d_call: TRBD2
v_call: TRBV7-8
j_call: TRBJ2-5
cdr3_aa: CASSAGVQETQYF
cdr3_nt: TGTGCCAGCAGTGCGGGAGTCCAAGAGACCCAGTACTTC

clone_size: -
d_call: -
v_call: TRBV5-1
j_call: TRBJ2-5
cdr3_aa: CASSLESGRETQYF
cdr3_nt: TGCGCCAGCAGCTTGGAATCGGGGCGAGAGACCCAGTACTTC

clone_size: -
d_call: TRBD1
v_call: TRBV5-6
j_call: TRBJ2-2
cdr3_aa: CASSLSTRGQMEGSGELFF
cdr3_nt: TGTGCCAGCAGCTTATCCACTCGGGGACAGATGGAAGGGTCCGGGGAGCTGTTTTTT

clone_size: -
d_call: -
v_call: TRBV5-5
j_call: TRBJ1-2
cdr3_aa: CASSRAPANYGYTF
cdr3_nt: TGTGCCAGCAGCAGGGCACCTGCTAACTATGGCTACACCTTC

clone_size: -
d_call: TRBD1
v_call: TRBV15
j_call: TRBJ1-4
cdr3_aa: CATSTGQPYEKLFF
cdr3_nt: TGTGCCACCTCAACGGGACAGCCGTATGAAAAACTGTTTTTT

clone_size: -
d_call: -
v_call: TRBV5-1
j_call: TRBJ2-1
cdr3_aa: CASSLVVQGNEQFF
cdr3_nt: TGCGCCAGCAGCTTAGTCGTTCAGGGCAATGAGCAGTTCTTC

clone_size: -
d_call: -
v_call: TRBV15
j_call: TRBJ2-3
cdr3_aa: CATSRDSAGTSTDTQYF
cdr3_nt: TGTGCCACCAGCAGAGACTCGGCGGGGACTAGCACAGATACGCAGTATTTT

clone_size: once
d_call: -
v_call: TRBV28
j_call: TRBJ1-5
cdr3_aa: CASSSPKEPQHF
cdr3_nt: TGTGCCAGCAGTTCCCCGAAGGAGCCCCAGCATTTT

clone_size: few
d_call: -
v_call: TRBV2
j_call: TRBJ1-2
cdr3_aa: CASKGTVGYTF
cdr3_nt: TGTGCCAGCAAAGGGACTGTAGGCTACACCTTC

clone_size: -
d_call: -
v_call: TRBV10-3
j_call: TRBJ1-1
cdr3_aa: CAISESAGAEAFF
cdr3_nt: TGTGCCATCAGTGAATCGGCAGGGGCTGAAGCTTTCTTT

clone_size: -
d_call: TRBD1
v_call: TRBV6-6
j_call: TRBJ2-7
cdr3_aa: CASSKVTGASYEQYF
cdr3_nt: TGTGCCAGCAGCAAAGTGACAGGGGCCTCCTACGAGCAGTACTTC

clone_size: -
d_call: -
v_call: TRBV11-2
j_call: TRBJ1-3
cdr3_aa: CASSSVGNTIYF
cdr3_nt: TGTGCCAGCAGCTCCGTGGGAAACACCATATATTTT

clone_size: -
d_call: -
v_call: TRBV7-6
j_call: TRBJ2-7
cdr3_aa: CASSLGTEIYEQYF
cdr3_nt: TGTGCCAGCAGCTTAGGGACAGAAATCTACGAGCAGTACTTC

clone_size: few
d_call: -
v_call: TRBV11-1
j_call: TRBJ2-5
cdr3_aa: CASSLREETQYF
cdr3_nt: TGTGCCAGCAGCTTAAGGGAGGAGACCCAGTACTTC

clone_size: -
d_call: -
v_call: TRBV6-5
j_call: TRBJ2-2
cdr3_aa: CASSYILFSNTGELFF
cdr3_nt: TGTGCCAGCAGTTATATACTATTCAGTAACACCGGGGAGCTGTTTTTT

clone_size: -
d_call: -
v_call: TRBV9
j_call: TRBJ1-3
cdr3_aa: CASSRTDGSGNTIYF
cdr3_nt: TGTGCCAGCAGCAGGACGGACGGCTCTGGAAACACCATATATTTT

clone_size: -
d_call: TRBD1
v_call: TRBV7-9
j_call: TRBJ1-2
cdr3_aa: CASSTRQGYGYTF
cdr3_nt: TGTGCCAGCAGCACGCGACAGGGCTATGGCTACACCTTC

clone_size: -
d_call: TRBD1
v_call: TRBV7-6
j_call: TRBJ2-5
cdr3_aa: CASSSGGRGETQYF
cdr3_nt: TGTGCCAGCAGTTCAGGGGGCAGGGGAGAGACCCAGTACTTC

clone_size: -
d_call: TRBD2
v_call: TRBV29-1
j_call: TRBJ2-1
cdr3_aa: CSVGETSGGPSYNEQFF
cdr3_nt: TGCAGCGTTGGGGAGACTAGCGGGGGACCCTCCTACAATGAGCAGTTCTTC

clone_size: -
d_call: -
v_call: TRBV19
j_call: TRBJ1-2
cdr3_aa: CATARAVYYGYTF
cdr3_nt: TGTGCCACCGCTAGGGCGGTATACTATGGCTACACCTTC

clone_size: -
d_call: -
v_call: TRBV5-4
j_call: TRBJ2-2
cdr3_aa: CASSLGRDGTGELFF
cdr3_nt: TGTGCCAGCAGCTTGGGCAGGGATGGCACCGGGGAGCTGTTTTTT

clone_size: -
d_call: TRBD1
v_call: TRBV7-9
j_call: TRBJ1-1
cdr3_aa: CASSGTGGASMNTEAFF
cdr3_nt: TGTGCCAGCAGCGGGACAGGGGGCGCTTCCATGAACACTGAAGCTTTCTTT

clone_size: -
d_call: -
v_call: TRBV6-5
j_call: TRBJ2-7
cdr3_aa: CASSPGSYEQYF
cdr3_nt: TGTGCCAGCAGTCCGGGATCCTACGAGCAGTACTTC

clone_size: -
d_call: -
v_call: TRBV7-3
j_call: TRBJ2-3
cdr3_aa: CASSRQPGQPRTDTQYF
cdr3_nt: TGTGCCAGCAGCCGTCAACCCGGACAGCCACGCACAGATACGCAGTATTTT

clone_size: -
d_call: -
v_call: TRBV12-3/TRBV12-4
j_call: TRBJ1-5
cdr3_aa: CASGLSGPQHF
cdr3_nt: TGTGCCAGCGGCCTCTCCGGGCCCCAGCATTTT

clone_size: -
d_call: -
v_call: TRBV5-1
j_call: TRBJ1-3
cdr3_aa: CASSTGPTGNTIYF
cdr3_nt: TGCGCCAGCAGCACAGGCCCCACTGGAAACACCATATATTTT

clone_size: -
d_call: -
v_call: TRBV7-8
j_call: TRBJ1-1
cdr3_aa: CASSFLVNTEAFF
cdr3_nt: TGTGCCAGCAGCTTTCTAGTGAACACTGAAGCTTTCTTT

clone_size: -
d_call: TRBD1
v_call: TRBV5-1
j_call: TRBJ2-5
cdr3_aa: CASSVGQGQETQYF
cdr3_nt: TGCGCCAGCAGCGTGGGACAGGGACAAGAGACCCAGTACTTC

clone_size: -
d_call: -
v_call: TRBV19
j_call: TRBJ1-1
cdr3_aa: CASSMEYTEAFF
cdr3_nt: TGTGCCAGTAGTATGGAATACACTGAAGCTTTCTTT

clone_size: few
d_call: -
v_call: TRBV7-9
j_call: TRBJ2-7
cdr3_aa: CASSLAAYEQYF
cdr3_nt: TGTGCCAGCTCACTGGCGGCCTACGAGCAGTACTTC

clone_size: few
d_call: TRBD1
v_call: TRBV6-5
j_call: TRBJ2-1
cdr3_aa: CASSRDRGLYNEQFF
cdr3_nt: TGTGCCAGCAGCCGGGACAGGGGCCTTTACAATGAGCAGTTCTTC

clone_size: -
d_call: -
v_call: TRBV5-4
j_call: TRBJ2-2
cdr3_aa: CASSLAGVTGELFF
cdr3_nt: TGTGCCAGCAGCTTGGCTGGTGTCACCGGGGAGCTGTTTTTT

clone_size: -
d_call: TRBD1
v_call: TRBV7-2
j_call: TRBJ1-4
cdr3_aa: CASSSGTASNEKLFF
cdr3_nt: TGTGCCAGCAGCTCCGGGACAGCGTCGAATGAAAAACTGTTTTTT

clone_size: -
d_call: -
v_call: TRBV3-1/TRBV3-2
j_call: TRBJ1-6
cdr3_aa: CASSRRRGEDSPLHF
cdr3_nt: TGTGCCAGCTCCCGACGAAGGGGTGAGGATTCACCCCTCCACTTT

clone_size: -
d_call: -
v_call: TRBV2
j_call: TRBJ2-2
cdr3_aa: CASSEALWGAGELFF
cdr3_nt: TGTGCCAGCAGTGAAGCGCTTTGGGGGGCCGGGGAGCTGTTTTTT

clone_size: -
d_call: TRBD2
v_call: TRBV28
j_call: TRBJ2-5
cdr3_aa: CASRPGLATETQYF
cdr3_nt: TGTGCCAGCAGACCGGGACTAGCAACGGAGACCCAGTACTTC

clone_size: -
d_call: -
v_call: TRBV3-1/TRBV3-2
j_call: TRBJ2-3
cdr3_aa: CASSQGQDPVLNTQYF
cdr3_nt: TGTGCCAGCAGCCAAGGTCAAGACCCCGTACTAAATACGCAGTATTTT

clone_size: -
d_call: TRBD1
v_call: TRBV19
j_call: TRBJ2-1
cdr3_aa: CASSTDQGANYNEQFF
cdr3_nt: TGTGCCAGTAGTACCGATCAGGGGGCGAACTACAATGAGCAGTTCTTC

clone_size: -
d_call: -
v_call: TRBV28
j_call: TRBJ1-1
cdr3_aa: CASITGPNTEAFF
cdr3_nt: TGTGCCAGCATAACAGGACCGAACACTGAAGCTTTCTTT

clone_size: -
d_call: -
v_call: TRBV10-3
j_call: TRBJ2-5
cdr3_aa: CALGERKGETQYF
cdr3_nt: TGTGCCCTAGGGGAAAGGAAAGGAGAGACCCAGTACTTC

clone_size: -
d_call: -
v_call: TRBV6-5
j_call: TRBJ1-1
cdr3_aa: CASSYGRTNTEAFF
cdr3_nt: TGTGCCAGCAGTTATGGCAGAACTAACACTGAAGCTTTCTTT

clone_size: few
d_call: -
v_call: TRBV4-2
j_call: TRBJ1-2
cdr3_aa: CASSQESQVGGYTF
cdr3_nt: TGTGCCAGCAGCCAAGAGTCACAGGTGGGAGGCTACACCTTC

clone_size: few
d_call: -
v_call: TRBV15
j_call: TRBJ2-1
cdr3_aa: CATSRDRVNEQFF
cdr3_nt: TGTGCCACCAGCAGAGACAGGGTCAATGAGCAGTTCTTC

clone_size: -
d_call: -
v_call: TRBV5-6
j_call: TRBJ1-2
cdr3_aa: CASSSGARGYTF
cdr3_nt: TGTGCCAGCAGCTCCGGGGCAAGGGGCTACACCTTC

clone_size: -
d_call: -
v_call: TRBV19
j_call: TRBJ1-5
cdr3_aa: CASSINSGQPQHF
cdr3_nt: TGTGCCAGTAGTATAAACTCAGGGCAGCCCCAGCATTTT

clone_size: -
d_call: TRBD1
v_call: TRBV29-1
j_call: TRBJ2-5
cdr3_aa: CSVPDRGRGETQYF
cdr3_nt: TGCAGCGTTCCCGACAGGGGGCGAGGAGAGACCCAGTACTTC

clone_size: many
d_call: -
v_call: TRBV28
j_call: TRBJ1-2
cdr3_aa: CASSLLSRGYTF
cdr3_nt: TGTGCCAGCAGTTTGTTAAGTCGGGGCTACACCTTC

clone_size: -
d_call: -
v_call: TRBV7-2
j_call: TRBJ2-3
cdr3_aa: CASSVPGAATDTQYF
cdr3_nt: TGTGCCAGCAGCGTCCCGGGGGCGGCCACAGATACGCAGTATTTT

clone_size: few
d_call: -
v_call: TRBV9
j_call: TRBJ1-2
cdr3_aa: CASSHRNNYGYTF
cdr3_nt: TGTGCCAGCAGCCACCGGAATAACTATGGCTACACCTTC

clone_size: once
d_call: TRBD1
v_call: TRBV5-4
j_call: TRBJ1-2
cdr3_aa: CASSSGQGRTYGYTF
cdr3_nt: TGTGCCAGCAGCTCGGGACAGGGAAGGACGTATGGCTACACCTTC

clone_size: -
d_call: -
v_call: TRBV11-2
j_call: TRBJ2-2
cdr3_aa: CASSPGTLNTGELFF
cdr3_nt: TGTGCCAGCAGCCCCGGGACTCTGAACACCGGGGAGCTGTTTTTT